This entry lists 5 T cell receptor beta chains sequenced from one sample in a study of blood T cell repertoires in COVID-19. Using immunoSEQ multiplex PCR, the repertoire was profiled, and TCRdb retains in-frame clones only, with some absent. This sample carries under 150,000 clones, more than 80% of them seen once, and the ten largest clones take roughly 3%. The source material was peripheral blood. The source of these receptors is a woman in her sixties or seventies with active COVID-19.

CDR3 sequence: CASSRGTSGRETQYF. In DNA form, the CDR3 reads TGCGCCAGCAGCCGTGGAACTAGCGGGAGGGAGACCCAGTACTTC. V and J are TRBV5-1 and TRBJ2-5; 12 bases are shared with TRBD2. The CDR3 runs 15 residues. V dropped 4 bases and J dropped 5; count of bases not matched to a gene: 6. Per germline, CDR1 SGHRS and CDR2 YFSETQ.

The genes are TRBV6-5 and TRBJ2-2; no firm D call. The V gene's germline CDR1 is MNHEY and CDR2 SVGAGI. V lost 8 bases, J lost 5 bases, and 15 bases lay in between. This CDR3 spans 14 amino acids. The CDR3 coding sequence is TGTGCCAGCCAAAGGTCGGAGTGGACCGGGGAGCTGTTTTTT. It is translated as CASQRSEWTGELFF.

This sequence joins TRBV5-4 and TRBJ2-3; 12 nucleotides line up with TRBD2. Germline lookup yields CDR1 SGHNT and CDR2 YYREEE (reference sequence). The CDR3 totals 15 residues. The V segment lost 4 bases and the J segment 8 bases; nucleotides outside the gene matches: 8. The CDR3, as DNA: TGTGCCAGCAGCACCGGACTAGCGGGAATGGGTACGCAGTATTTT. Amino acids: CASSTGLAGMGTQYF.

This chain uses TRBV19 with TRBJ1-3; a weak D match, TRBD1 (6 bases). The CDR3 extends over 15 amino acids. Germline values: CDR1 LNHDA, CDR2 SQIVND (reference sequence). Between the trimmed V and J ends, which lost 7 bases and 0 bases, there was a span of 13 bases. This CDR3 reads CASTLKDSSGNTIYF. DNA for the CDR3: TGTGCCAGTACCCTAAAGGACAGCTCTGGAAACACCATATATTTT.

V and J are TRBV14 and TRBJ2-5; possibly TRBD2 for D (6 bases). The ends were cut back, 4 bases at V and 3 bases at J, with 21 bases in the middle. From germline, CDR1 is SGHDN and CDR2 FVKESK. The CDR3 is made up of 17 amino acids. The DNA for the CDR3 is TGTGCCAGCAGCCCGATCGACGTGTGGGGAGGCGAAGAGACCCAGTACTTC. This codes for CASSPIDVWGGEETQYF.